These 12 T cell receptor beta chains came from one sample sequenced in a study of cytomegalovirus exposure and HLA in healthy donors. Amplification used 60 Vbeta primers and 13 Jbeta primers. TCRdb's copy holds only in-frame clones and misses some; the assay was immunoSEQ multiplex PCR. The sample holds a few hundred thousand clones, over 65% seen once. Sequenced sample: PBMCs. Receptor source: a man in his forties in good health and CMV-seronegative.

The chain joins TRBV10-2 to TRBJ1-1, with no clear D. The V gene lost 8 bases and the J gene lost 1 base, with 8 bases spanning the gap. Per germline, CDR1 WSHSY and CDR2 SAAADI. The CDR3 totals 12 residues. The CDR3 DNA is TGCGCCAGCGGCGGGCAGAACACTGAAGCTTTCTTT. This gives the protein CASGGQNTEAFF.

Regarding this clone: Other nucleotide sequences from this sample produce the same CDR3. The CDR3 DNA reads TGTGCCAGCAGCTTGGGGGCGGGAGCCTACGAGCAGTACTTC. Residues: CASSLGAGAYEQYF. The V gene is TRBV5-5, the J gene TRBJ2-7; 7 bases are a match to TRBD2. The CDR3 loop spans 14 amino acids. CDR1 is SGHKS and CDR2 is YYEKEE in the germline V gene (reference sequence). V shed 0 bases, J shed 2 bases, and the junction held 2 bases outside the gene matches.

The V and J genes are TRBV12-5 and TRBJ2-3, with D tentatively TRBD2 (5 bases). V lost 4 bases and J 4 bases, leaving 6 bases between the germline ends. CDR3 size: 12 residues. Germline V gene data show CDR1 as LGHNT and CDR2 as FRNRAP. CDR3 region: CASGWGADTQYF. CDR3 nucleotide sequence: TGTGCTAGTGGTTGGGGAGCAGATACGCAGTATTTT.

The genes are TRBV5-1 and TRBJ2-2; perhaps TRBD1 as D (6 bases). The ends were cut back, 4 bases at V and 0 bases at J, with 10 bases in the middle. CDR1 is SGHRS and CDR2 is YFSETQ in the germline V gene. The CDR3 totals 15 residues. This chain's CDR3 is CASSPWGPNTGELFF. CDR3 in DNA: TGCGCCAGCAGCCCTTGGGGGCCGAACACCGGGGAGCTGTTTTTT.

The J gene is TRBJ2-3, the V gene TRBV9; 7 positions match TRBD2. Germline lookup yields CDR1 SGDLS and CDR2 YYNGEE. The ends lost 0 bases at V and 2 bases at J; junction bases unmatched: 6. The CDR3 contains 16 residues. The CDR3 region has the DNA TGTGCCAGCAGCGTAGGTGGGGGGGACCTCACAGATACGCAGTATTTT. Its translation: CASSVGGGDLTDTQYF.

This clone showed up just a few times. The chain combines TRBV28 with TRBJ2-7, with D maybe TRBD1 (5 bases). In germline, CDR1 is MDHEN, CDR2 SYDVKM. The CDR3 sequence is 11 residues long. V was cut by 10 bases and J by 3 bases, with 10 bases left in between. CDR3 bases: TGTGCCACCTGGGGCGGCTACGAGCAGTACTTC. It codes for CATWGGYEQYF. Supplemented by reference TRBV28 and TRBJ2-7, the full variable domain reads DVKVTQSSRYLVKRTGEKVFLECVQDMDHENMFWYRQDPGLGLRLIYFSYDVKMKEKGDIPEGYSVSREKKERFSLILESASTNQTSMYLCATWGGYEQYFGPGTRLTVT.

This chain connects TRBV18 to TRBJ2-5, with D hard to call. V shed 4 bases and J shed 4 bases, with 7 bases lying between them. Germline V gene sequence: CDR1 KGHSH, CDR2 LQKENI. This CDR3 comprises 12 residues. This CDR3 reads CASSRARETQYF. The DNA for the CDR3 is TGTGCCAGCTCACGGGCGCGAGAGACCCAGTACTTC.

The chain is built from TRBV7-3 and TRBJ1-5; D unclear. Germline V gene sequence: CDR1 SGHTA, CDR2 FQGTGA. Deletions cut 0 bases from V and 5 bases from J, with 5 bases between. This CDR3 region has 13 residues. The DNA of the CDR3 is TGTGCCAGCAGCTTAACGGTAGATCAGCCCCAGCATTTT. It specifies CASSLTVDQPQHF.

The rearrangement joins TRBV9 to TRBJ2-3; tentatively, D is TRBD1 (5 bases). The CDR3 has 15 residues. The V gene lost 0 bases and the J gene lost 1 base, with 9 bases spanning the gap. The germline CDR1 and CDR2 sequences are SGDLS and YYNGEE. In DNA form, the CDR3 reads TGTGCCAGCAGCGTAGAGGTCAGGGGCACAGATACGCAGTATTTT. Translated, it gives CASSVEVRGTDTQYF.

The V gene is TRBV10-3, the J gene TRBJ2-2, with a weak D call TRBD2 (6 bases). This CDR3 contains 14 residues. In germline, CDR1 is ENHRY, CDR2 SYGVKD. The ends were cut back, 6 bases at V and 3 bases at J, with 11 bases in the middle. CDR3 bases: TGTGCCATCAGCCGGGACTTCGACACCGGGGAGCTGTTTTTT. Amino acids: CAISRDFDTGELFF.

The gene calls are TRBV7-2 and TRBJ1-5, with D unresolved. Trimming took 5 bases from V and 0 from J, leaving 14 bases between them. The CDR3 sequence is 16 residues long. Germline assignment: CDR1 SGHTA and CDR2 FQGNSA. This chain's CDR3 is CASSLLALNSNQPQHF. The CDR3 nucleotides are TGTGCCAGCAGCCTGTTAGCCCTCAATAGCAATCAGCCCCAGCATTTT.

The chain couples TRBV19 to TRBJ2-1; TRBD2 agrees at 8 bases. The V and J ends lost 4 bases and 2 bases, in that order; junction bases with no gene match: 4. Germline values: CDR1 LNHDA, CDR2 SQIVND (reference sequence). This CDR3 comprises 15 residues. The CDR3 region has the DNA TGTGCCAGTAGTAGAGCGGGAGCGACCTACAATGAGCAGTTCTTC. It yields the protein CASSRAGATYNEQFF.